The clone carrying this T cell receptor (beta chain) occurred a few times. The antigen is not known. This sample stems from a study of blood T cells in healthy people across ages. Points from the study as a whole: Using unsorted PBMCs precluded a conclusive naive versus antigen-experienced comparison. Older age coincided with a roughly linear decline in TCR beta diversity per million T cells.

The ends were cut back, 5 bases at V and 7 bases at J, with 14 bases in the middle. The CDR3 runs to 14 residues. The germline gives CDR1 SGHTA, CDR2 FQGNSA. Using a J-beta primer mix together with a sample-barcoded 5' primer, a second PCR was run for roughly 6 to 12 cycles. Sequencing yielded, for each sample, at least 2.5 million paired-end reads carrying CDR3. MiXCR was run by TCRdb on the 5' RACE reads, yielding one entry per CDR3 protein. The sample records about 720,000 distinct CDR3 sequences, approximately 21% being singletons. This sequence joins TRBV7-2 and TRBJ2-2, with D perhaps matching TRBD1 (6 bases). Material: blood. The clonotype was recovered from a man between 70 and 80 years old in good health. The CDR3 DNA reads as TGTGCCAGCAGCCCACACAGGGATAGCGGGGAGCTGTTTTTT. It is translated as CASSPHRDSGELFF. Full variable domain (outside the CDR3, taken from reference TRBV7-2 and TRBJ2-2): GAGVSQSPSNKVTEKGKDVELRCDPISGHTALYWYRQSLGQGLEFLIYFQGNSAPDKSGLPSDRFSAERTGGSVSTLTIQRTQQEDSAVYLCASSPHRDSGELFFGEGSRLTVL.